The entry below describes one TCR beta chain. Enrolled through a virtual design, the participants were between 18 and 89 years of age and came from under 25 US areas. This sample was taken from a study of blood T cell repertoires in COVID-19. In the study overall: The study drew acute and convalescent COVID-19 samples from the United States, Italy and Spain.

Generated by immunoSEQ multiplex PCR, the TCRdb table keeps only in-frame clones and is missing some. Of roughly 290,000 clones detected, around 91% appear once; the ten largest clones hold about 1.8%. CDR3 size: 13 residues. Germline lookup yields CDR1 GTSNPN and CDR2 SVGIG (reference sequence). Trimming took 2 bases from V and 5 from J; bases not matched to a gene: 3. The clonotype was recovered from a woman aged 18 to 35 with acute COVID-19. Sequenced: PBMCs or T cells enriched from blood (not recorded which). The rearrangement uses TRBV30 and TRBJ2-4; 7 nucleotides align to TRBD1. CDR3 nucleotide sequence: TGTGCCTGGAGTACCGGGACAGAAAACATTCAGTACTTC. Translation: CAWSTGTENIQYF. The whole variable domain, remainder taken from reference TRBV30 and TRBJ2-4, is SQTIHQWPATLVQPVGSPLSLECTVEGTSNPNLYWYRQAAGRGLQLLFYSVGIGQISSEVPQNLSASRPQDRQFILSSKKLLLSDSGFYLCAWSTGTENIQYFGAGTRLSVL.